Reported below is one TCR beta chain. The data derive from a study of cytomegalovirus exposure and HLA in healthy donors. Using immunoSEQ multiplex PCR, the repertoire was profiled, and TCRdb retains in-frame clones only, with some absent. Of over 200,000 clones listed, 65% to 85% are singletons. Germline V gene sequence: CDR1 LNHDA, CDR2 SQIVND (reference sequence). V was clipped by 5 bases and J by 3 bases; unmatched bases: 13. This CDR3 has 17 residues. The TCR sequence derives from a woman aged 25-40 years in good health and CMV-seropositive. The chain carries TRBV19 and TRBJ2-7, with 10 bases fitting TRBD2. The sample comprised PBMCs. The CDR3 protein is CASSVRLAGEYGYEQYF. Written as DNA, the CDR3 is TGTGCCAGTAGTGTGCGGCTAGCGGGAGAGTATGGCTACGAGCAGTACTTC. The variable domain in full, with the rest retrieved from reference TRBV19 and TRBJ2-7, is DGGITQSPKYLFRKEGQNVTLSCEQNLNHDAMYWYRQDPGQGLRLIYYSQIVNDFQKGDIAEGYSVSREKKESFPLTVTSAQKNPTAFYLCASSVRLAGEYGYEQYFGPGTRLTVT.